Listed here is a single T cell receptor beta chain. Primers: 60 Vbeta forward and 13 Jbeta reverse. Repertoires were generated with immunoSEQ multiplex PCR, while TCRdb's copy carries only in-frame clones and drops some. The top ten clones hold 0.25% to 0.3% of a sample with 150,000 to 200,000 clones, 80% to 85% of them seen once. This sample stems from a study of cytomegalovirus exposure and HLA in healthy donors. Whole-study context: An analysis done earlier identified about 100 million unique TCR beta sequences from about 179 million T cells.

Among the donors, all were healthy bone marrow donors. V shed 4 bases and J shed 6 bases, with 16 bases lying between them. CDR1 is SGHKS, CDR2 YYEKEE, per germline (reference sequence). The CDR3 covers 15 residues. The chain links TRBV5-5 to TRBJ1-4; D is unresolved. Sequencing input: PBMCs. The sequence derives from a boy aged 5-17 years in good health and CMV-seronegative. CDR3 protein: CASSPTGRGDEKLFF. For the CDR3, the DNA is TGTGCCAGCAGCCCGACGGGTCGTGGCGATGAAAAACTGTTTTTT.